The 15 T cell receptor beta chains below all came from one sample that was sequenced in a study of tissue T cells after allogeneic stem cell transplantation. The method was immunoSEQ multiplex PCR; TCRdb's version includes in-frame clones alone and lacks a portion of them. The sample carries a few thousand clones, around 63% recorded once. Material: tissue from the ileum, obtained at autopsy. The receptors were sampled from a male donor aged 60 or over with lung cancer.

This clone was observed a few times. The chain joins TRBV24-1 to TRBJ2-3, with D possibly TRBD2 on 5 matching bases. The CDR3 runs 14 residues. V was pared by 6 bases and J by 1 base, with 10 bases between. The germline V gene has CDR1 KGHDR and CDR2 SFDVKD. The CDR3 nucleotides are TGTGCCACCAGTCCAGGTAGCGGCACAGATACGCAGTATTTT. It codes for CATSPGSGTDTQYF.

V and J are TRBV5-5 and TRBJ1-2; D is ambiguous. Germline CDR1 and CDR2: SGHKS and YYEKEE (reference sequence). V lost 0 bases and J 7 bases, leaving 10 bases between the germline ends. There are 13 residues in the CDR3. The CDR3, as DNA: TGTGCCAGCAGCTTGGAATGGACGAGTGGCTACACCTTC. Encoded protein: CASSLEWTSGYTF.

V gene TRBV11-2 combines with J gene TRBJ2-7, with D perhaps matching TRBD1 or TRBD2 (5 bases each). Germline CDR1 reads SGHAT; CDR2 reads FQNNGV. The length of the CDR3 is 13 residues. The V and J ends lost 7 bases and 3 bases respectively, with 13 bases between them. As DNA, the CDR3 is TGTGCCAGCAAGATTGGGGGAGACTACGAGCAGTACTTC. Protein product: CASKIGGDYEQYF. The full variable domain, with the rest looked up from reference TRBV11-2 and TRBJ2-7, is EAGVAQSPRYKIIEKRQSVAFWCNPISGHATLYWYQQILGQGPKLLIQFQNNGVVDDSQLPKDRFSAERLKGVDSTLKIQPAKLEDSAVYLCASKIGGDYEQYFGPGTRLTVT.

V usage is TRBV7-2 and J usage is TRBJ1-2; D might be TRBD1 (6 bases). The CDR3 has 17 residues. Trimming left V 5 bases short and J 4 bases short, with 23 bases between. Germline V gives CDR1 SGHTA, CDR2 FQGNSA. The CDR3 spells CASSPGAGSPTFYGYTF. The CDR3 DNA is TGTGCCAGCAGCCCGGGGGCAGGGTCCCCCACCTTCTATGGCTACACCTTC.

The V gene is TRBV5-8, the J gene TRBJ2-5, with TRBD2 as a possible D gene (5 bases). CDR3 length: 13 residues. The germline V and J ends were trimmed by 4 bases and 2 bases, with 9 bases remaining between them. CDR1 SGHTS and CDR2 YDEGEE come from the germline V gene. The CDR3 protein is CASSTRLQETQYF. As DNA, the CDR3 is TGTGCCAGCAGCACACGACTACAAGAGACCCAGTACTTC.

The sample holds a few counts of this clone. This chain connects TRBV6-2 or TRBV6-3 to TRBJ2-2; D unclear. Trimming pared 6 bases from V and 1 base from J, leaving 12 bases between. CDR1 and CDR2 from the germline V gene are MNHEY and SVGEGT. The CDR3 contains 15 residues. Here the CDR3 DNA reads TGTGCCAGCAGCCATGGTGAGCGGAACACCGGGGAGCTGTTTTTT. Translation: CASSHGERNTGELFF.

This clone came up a few times. The chain joins TRBV4-1 to TRBJ2-5; D is undetermined. The CDR3 has 14 amino acids. With 0 bases removed from V and 8 bases from J, the gap between germline ends came to 13 bases. From germline, CDR1 is MGHRA and CDR2 YSYEKL. The CDR3 sequence is CASSQDSAPSTQYF. The CDR3 region has the DNA TGCGCCAGCAGCCAAGATTCGGCGCCTTCAACCCAGTACTTC.

The gene calls are TRBV6-1 and TRBJ2-7; no reliable D call. Trimming pared 0 bases from V and 2 bases from J, leaving 5 bases between. Germline V gene lookup returns CDR1 MNHNS and CDR2 SASEGT. The CDR3 runs to 13 residues. The CDR3 DNA reads as TGTGCCAGCAGTGAAGCCATTCCCTACGAGCAGTACTTC. Protein product: CASSEAIPYEQYF.

This clone was detected once. This chain links TRBV12-3 or TRBV12-4 with TRBJ2-2; D remains ambiguous. CDR3 length: 13 residues. Deletions cut 1 base from V and 4 bases from J, with 4 bases between. Here the CDR3 DNA reads TGTGCCAGCAGTTTAGGGTTCACCGGGGAGCTGTTTTTT. This translates into CASSLGFTGELFF.

About this clone itself: Sequence at one end of the junction differs from germline and may be a read error. The DNA of the CDR3 is TGTGCTAGCAGCCCGGGACTTTCTTACACAGATACGCAGTATTTT. It translates to CASSPGLSYTDTQYF. V usage is TRBV7-7 and J usage is TRBJ2-3; a weak D match, TRBD2 (6 bases). The CDR3 totals 15 residues. Germline lookup yields CDR1 SSHAT and CDR2 FNYEAQ (reference sequence).

This clone appeared a single time. J is TRBJ2-3 and V is TRBV4-1; no clear D gene. Germline assignment: CDR1 MGHRA and CDR2 YSYEKL. Trimming cost V 3 bases and J 4 bases, with 8 bases left between them. This CDR3 comprises 13 residues. This CDR3 reads CASSHNSPDTQYF. The CDR3 DNA reads TGCGCCAGCAGCCATAATAGTCCAGATACGCAGTATTTT.

The chain employs TRBV7-9 and TRBJ1-2; D gene unclear. Trimming took off 2 bases at V and 8 bases at J, with 12 bases between the two ends. This CDR3 has 13 amino acids. Per the germline V gene, CDR1 is SEHNR and CDR2 is FQNEAQ (reference sequence). This CDR3 reads CASSLSGGPGYTF. Written as DNA, the CDR3 is TGTGCCAGCAGCTTATCAGGAGGGCCCGGCTACACCTTC. The full variable domain, in which reference TRBV7-9 and TRBJ1-2 provide the parts outside the CDR3, is DTGVSQNPRHKITKRGQNVTFRCDPISEHNRLYWYRQTLGQGPEFLTYFQNEAQLEKSRLLSDRFSAERPKGSFSTLEIQRTEQGDSAMYLCASSLSGGPGYTFGSGTRLTVV.

The rearrangement uses TRBV2 and TRBJ2-7; 9 positions match TRBD1. The CDR3 loop spans 17 amino acids. The ends lost 1 base at V and 4 bases at J; junction bases unmatched: 11. From germline, CDR1 is SNHLY and CDR2 FYNNEI. CDR3 region: CASSEERPGQGKYEQYF. For the CDR3, the DNA is TGTGCCAGCAGTGAAGAGAGACCGGGACAGGGAAAATACGAGCAGTACTTC.

The chain uses TRBV7-2 and TRBJ2-3; 7 nucleotides line up with TRBD2. The CDR3 is made up of 15 amino acids. The trim removed 5 bases at V and 2 bases at J, leaving 7 bases unmatched. Germline CDR1 SGHTA, CDR2 FQGNSA. CDR3 region: CASSTPSGLTDTQYF. The DNA of the CDR3 is TGTGCCAGCAGCACGCCTAGCGGACTCACAGATACGCAGTATTTT.

This clone was picked up a small number of times. The CDR3 region has the DNA TGCAGCGTTACCCCCCGGTCCTTCGGTGAGCAGTTCTTC. Protein: CSVTPRSFGEQFF. V usage is TRBV29-1 and J usage is TRBJ2-1, with D uncertain. The germline CDR1 and CDR2 sequences are SQVTM and ANQGSEA. The CDR3 loop spans 13 amino acids. The V gene lost 5 bases and the J gene lost 9 bases, with 17 bases spanning the gap.